Listed below are T cell receptor beta chains from one sample, sequenced in a study of shared clonotypes between healthy human individuals. Profiled with immunoSEQ multiplex PCR; TCRdb holds only in-frame clones, not every one. This sample yields 150,000 to 200,000 clones, of which just under 95% are seen a single time; 0.065% to 0.07% belongs to the top ten. Source material: naive CD4+ T cells sorted from blood. The source is a woman in her thirties in good health. CDR3s include the opening cysteine and the closing phenylalanine or tryptophan. D genes are given only for firm matches. Clone size is not always given. Where it is, it says once, few, many or a class for expanded clones.

v_gene	abundance	j_gene	d_gene	CDR3aa	CDR3nt
TRBV5-1	-	TRBJ2-7	-	CASSSTGFYEQYF	TGCGCCAGCAGCAGCACAGGGTTCTACGAGCAGTACTTC
TRBV19	once	TRBJ1-2	-	CATSDRTYGYTF	TGTGCCACCTCGGACAGAACTTATGGCTACACCTTC
TRBV5-1	-	TRBJ2-7	-	CASSLVRGSYEQYF	TGCGCCAGCAGCTTGGTACGGGGGAGCTACGAGCAGTACTTC
TRBV18	-	TRBJ2-7	TRBD1	CASSSSGTGTYEQYF	TGTGCCAGCTCATCCTCCGGGACAGGGACCTACGAGCAGTACTTC
TRBV29-1	-	TRBJ2-2	TRBD1	CSVHPQGEAGELFF	TGCAGCGTTCACCCACAGGGGGAAGCCGGGGAGCTGTTTTTT
TRBV2	-	TRBJ2-7	-	CASRQGQGGNEQYF	TGTGCCAGCCGGCAAGGGCAGGGGGGGAACGAGCAGTACTTC
TRBV7-6	-	TRBJ2-7	-	CASSSQAGYEQYF	TGTGCCAGCAGCTCCCAAGCAGGCTACGAGCAGTACTTC
TRBV6-6	few	TRBJ1-5	-	CASSYESSDVNQPQHF	TGTGCCAGCAGTTACGAATCTTCAGATGTCAATCAGCCCCAGCATTTT
TRBV28	few	TRBJ2-7	-	CASSARYEQYF	TGTGCCAGCAGTGCTCGGTACGAGCAGTACTTC
TRBV28	-	TRBJ2-7	TRBD1	CASSFPDRSGEQYF	TGTGCCAGCAGTTTCCCGGACAGGTCCGGCGAGCAGTACTTC
TRBV28	-	TRBJ2-7	-	CASSEGQTYEQYF	TGTGCCAGCAGTGAGGGGCAGACCTACGAGCAGTACTTC
TRBV30	-	TRBJ1-5	TRBD1	CAWKGQGTQPQHF	TGTGCCTGGAAAGGACAGGGAACTCAGCCCCAGCATTTT
TRBV6-1	-	TRBJ2-7	-	CASSPGTLAPYF	TGTGCCAGCAGTCCCGGAACCTTGGCTCCGTACTTC
TRBV18	-	TRBJ1-2	-	CASSPQSGRDGYTF	TGTGCCAGCTCACCACAGTCAGGGAGGGATGGCTACACCTTC
TRBV19	-	TRBJ2-6	-	CASSQQTGSGANVLTF	TGTGCCAGTAGTCAACAAACAGGGTCTGGGGCCAACGTCCTGACTTTC
TRBV18	once	TRBJ1-2	-	CASSPSGAVYGYTF	TGTGCCAGCTCACCGAGTGGGGCAGTTTATGGCTACACCTTC
TRBV19	-	TRBJ1-5	TRBD1	CASSQGAFQPQHF	TGTGCCAGTTCTCAGGGGGCGTTTCAGCCCCAGCATTTT
TRBV2	-	TRBJ1-1	-	CASAQGGNTEAFF	TGTGCCAGCGCACAGGGAGGGAACACTGAAGCTTTCTTT
TRBV6-6	-	TRBJ2-7	TRBD1	CASTLEATGIYEQYF	TGTGCCAGCACCTTGGAAGCGACAGGGATCTACGAGCAGTACTTC
TRBV7-2	-	TRBJ2-7	TRBD1	CASSQGQGLYEQYF	TGTGCCAGCAGCCAGGGACAGGGTTTGTACGAGCAGTACTTC
TRBV28	-	TRBJ2-7	TRBD2	CASSQTSGILYEQYF	TGTGCCAGCAGTCAGACTAGCGGGATTTTATACGAGCAGTACTTC
TRBV28	-	TRBJ2-6	-	CASSFRTHPSGANVLTF	TGTGCCAGCAGTTTTAGGACGCACCCCTCTGGGGCCAACGTCCTGACTTTC
TRBV2	-	TRBJ2-1	-	CASSDLNEQFF	TGTGCCAGCAGTGATCTAAATGAGCAGTTCTTC
TRBV5-4	-	TRBJ2-7	-	CASSLGRINSYEQYF	TGTGCCAGCAGCTTGGGGAGGATCAACTCCTACGAGCAGTACTTC